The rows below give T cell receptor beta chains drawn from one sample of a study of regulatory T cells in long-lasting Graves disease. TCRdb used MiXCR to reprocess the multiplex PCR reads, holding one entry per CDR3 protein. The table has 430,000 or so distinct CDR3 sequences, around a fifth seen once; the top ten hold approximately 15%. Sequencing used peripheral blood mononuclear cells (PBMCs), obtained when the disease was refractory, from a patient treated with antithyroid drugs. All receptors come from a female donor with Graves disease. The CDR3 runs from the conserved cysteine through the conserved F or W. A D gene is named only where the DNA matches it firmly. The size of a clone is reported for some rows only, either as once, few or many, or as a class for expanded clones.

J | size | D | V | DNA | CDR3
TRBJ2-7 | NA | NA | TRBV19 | TGTGCCAGTAGTGCTAGTATCAGGATCGCCGGGGGCGAGCAGTACTTC | CASSASIRIAGGEQYF
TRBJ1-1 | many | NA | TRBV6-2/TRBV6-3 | TGTGCCAGCTCCCGAACCGGGGATCGAACTGAAGCTTTCTTT | CASSRTGDRTEAFF
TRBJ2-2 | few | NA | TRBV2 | TGTGCCAGCAGTGAAGTCTTCCTGGAGTCCGGGGAGCTGTTTTTT | CASSEVFLESGELFF
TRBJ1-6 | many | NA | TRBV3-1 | TGTGCCAGCAGCCAGCCGGGGGAAAGATCACCCCTCCACTTT | CASSQPGERSPLHF
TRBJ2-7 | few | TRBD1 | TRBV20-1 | TGCAGTGCTTCACACCCGGGACAGGGGGCCTACGAGCAGTACTTC | CSASHPGQGAYEQYF
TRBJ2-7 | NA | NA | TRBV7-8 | TGTGCCAGCAGCGACCCCCGGGGGGCGGATCGCGAGCAGTACTTC | CASSDPRGADREQYF
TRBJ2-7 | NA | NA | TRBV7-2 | TGTGCCAGCAGCTTCGGTGGGAATACCGAGCAGTACTTC | CASSFGGNTEQYF
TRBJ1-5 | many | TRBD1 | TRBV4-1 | TGTGCCAGCTCACAGGGGAATCAGCCCCAGCATTTT | CASSQGNQPQHF
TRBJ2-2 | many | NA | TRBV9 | TGTGCCAGCAGCAGTACCGCCGGGGAGCTGTTTTTT | CASSSTAGELFF
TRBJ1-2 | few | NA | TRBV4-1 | TGCGCCAGCAGCCATGGAGCCCCGGGAAAGTTGCCCTACACCTTC | CASSHGAPGKLPYTF
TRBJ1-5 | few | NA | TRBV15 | TGTGCCACCAGCAGACCGGGAGGGAGACAGCCCCAGCATTTT | CATSRPGGRQPQHF
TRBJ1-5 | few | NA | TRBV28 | TGTGCCAGCAGAGACCGGACACAAAATCAGCCCCAGCATTTT | CASRDRTQNQPQHF
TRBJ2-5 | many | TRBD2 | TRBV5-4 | TGTGCCAGCAGGAAAGCGGGAGGTCGCCAAGAGACCCAGTACTTC | CASRKAGGRQETQYF